Below, 8 T cell receptor beta chains from the same sample are listed, as sequenced in a study of OX40 agonist ivuxolimab in advanced cancers. Only in-frame clones appear in the TCRdb table, and some are missing; sequencing was by immunoSEQ multiplex PCR. The sample lists tens of thousands of clones; approximately 94% were seen once. Sequencing was performed on CD4+ or CD8+ T cells sorted from blood, taken in a trial of the OX40 agonist ivuxolimab. The receptors originated from an adult with an advanced solid tumor such as melanoma, head and neck, liver or kidney cancer.

The rearrangement links TRBV5-5 to TRBJ1-1; 8 bases fit TRBD1. CDR1 and CDR2 (germline): SGHKS, YYEKEE (reference sequence). Unmatched junction bases numbered 6, after V lost 3 bases and J lost 5 bases. This CDR3 spans 14 amino acids. The CDR3 DNA reads as TGTGCCAGCAGCTCGATCTACAGGGGGACTGAAGCTTTCTTT. Protein product: CASSSIYRGTEAFF.

The DNA of the CDR3 is TGTGCCAGTAGTACCTTCGCGACTAGCGGGGAAGAGACCCAGTACTTC. Its protein product is CASSTFATSGEETQYF. The chain couples TRBV19 to TRBJ2-5, with 11 nucleotides matching TRBD2. The CDR3 contains 16 residues. Germline assignment: CDR1 LNHDA and CDR2 SQIVND (reference sequence). With V trimmed by 4 bases and J by 3 bases, 7 bases remained unmatched. Full variable domain (remainder filled in from reference TRBV19 and TRBJ2-5): DGGITQSPKYLFRKEGQNVTLSCEQNLNHDAMYWYRQDPGQGLRLIYYSQIVNDFQKGDIAEGYSVSREKKESFPLTVTSAQKNPTAFYLCASSTFATSGEETQYFGPGTRLLVL.

The CDR3 sequence: CASSLAGTLNEAFF. In DNA, the CDR3 is TGCGCCAGCAGCTTGGCTGGGACCCTTAATGAAGCTTTCTTT. This chain uses TRBV5-1 with TRBJ1-1; TRBD1 might be the D (5 bases). CDR3 length: 14 residues. V lost 0 bases to trimming and J lost 7 bases, with 13 bases between them. From germline, CDR1 is SGHRS and CDR2 YFSETQ.

V usage is TRBV27 and J usage is TRBJ1-1; no definite D call. Per germline, CDR1 MNHEY and CDR2 SMNVEV (reference sequence). With 3 bases removed from V and 2 bases from J, the gap between germline ends came to 4 bases. The CDR3 contains 12 residues. The CDR3 DNA is TGTGCCAGCAGTTTTCCCAACACTGAAGCTTTCTTT. Translating it yields CASSFPNTEAFF.

This chain joins TRBV11-3 and TRBJ2-3, with D tentatively TRBD1 (6 bases). CDR1 is SGHNT, CDR2 YENEEA, per germline. V shed 1 base and J shed 2 bases, with 10 bases lying between them. The CDR3 contains 15 residues. The CDR3 bases are TGTGCCAGCAGCTTAGTGGCAGGGGCCACAGATACGCAGTATTTT. This translates into CASSLVAGATDTQYF.

As for this clone: The junction departs from germline at one end; a sequencing error may be responsible. The CDR3 sequence: CASRAGSGTHLF. The CDR3 DNA reads as TGTGCCAGCAGGGCAGGCTCGGGGACACATCTTTTC. V usage is TRBV28 and J usage is TRBJ2-7; D is perhaps TRBD1 (6 bases). Germline-derived CDR1 and CDR2 are MDHEN and SYDVKM. The CDR3 contains 12 residues.

This chain links TRBV29-1 with TRBJ1-4; 8 bases line up with TRBD1. The CDR3 length is 13 residues. After removal of 5 bases from V and 7 bases from J, the junction contained 6 bases not matched to a gene. Germline V gene data show CDR1 as SQVTM and CDR2 as ANQGSEA. This chain's CDR3 is CSVTDRGGEKLFF. As DNA, the CDR3 is TGCAGCGTTACCGACAGGGGAGGTGAAAAACTGTTTTTT. The full variable domain, completed using reference TRBV29-1 and TRBJ1-4, is SAVISQKPSRDICQRGTSLTIQCQVDSQVTMMFWYRQQPGQSLTLIATANQGSEATYESGFVIDKFPISRPNLTFSTLTVSNMSPEDSSIYLCSVTDRGGEKLFFGSGTQLSVL.

The chain carries TRBV9 and TRBJ2-7; D is tentatively TRBD1 or TRBD2 (5 bases each). Germline V CDR1 and CDR2: SGDLS, YYNGEE. The CDR3 spans 17 residues. The V end lost 3 bases, the J end lost 6 bases, and 25 bases lay between the germline ends. DNA for the CDR3: TGTGCCAGCAGCGACTCGTCCCGGGACCCTTCTGGAGGCGAGCAGTACTTC. It is translated as CASSDSSRDPSGGEQYF.